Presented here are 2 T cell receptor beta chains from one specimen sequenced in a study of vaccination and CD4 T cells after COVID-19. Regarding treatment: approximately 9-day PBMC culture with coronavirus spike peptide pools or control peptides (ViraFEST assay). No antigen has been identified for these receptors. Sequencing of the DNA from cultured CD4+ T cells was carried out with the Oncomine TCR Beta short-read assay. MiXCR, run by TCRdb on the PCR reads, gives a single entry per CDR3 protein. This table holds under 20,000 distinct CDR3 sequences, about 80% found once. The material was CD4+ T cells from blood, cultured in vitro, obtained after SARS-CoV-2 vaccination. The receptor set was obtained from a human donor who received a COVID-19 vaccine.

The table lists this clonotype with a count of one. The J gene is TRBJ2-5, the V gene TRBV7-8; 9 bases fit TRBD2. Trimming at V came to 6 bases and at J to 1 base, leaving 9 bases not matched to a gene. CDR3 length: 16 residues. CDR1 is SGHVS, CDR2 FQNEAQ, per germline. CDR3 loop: CASSPIAGASQETQYF. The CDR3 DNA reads TGTGCCAGCAGTCCGATAGCGGGGGCGTCCCAAGAGACCCAGTACTTC.

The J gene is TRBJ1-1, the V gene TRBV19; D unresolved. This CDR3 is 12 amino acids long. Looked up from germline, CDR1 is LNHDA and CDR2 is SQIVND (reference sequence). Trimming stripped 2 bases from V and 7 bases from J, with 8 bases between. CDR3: CASSIRAYEAFF. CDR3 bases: TGTGCCAGTAGTATACGGGCGTATGAAGCTTTCTTT. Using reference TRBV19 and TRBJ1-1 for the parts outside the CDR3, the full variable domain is DGGITQSPKYLFRKEGQNVTLSCEQNLNHDAMYWYRQDPGQGLRLIYYSQIVNDFQKGDIAEGYSVSREKKESFPLTVTSAQKNPTAFYLCASSIRAYEAFFGQGTRLTVV.